A selection of T cell receptor beta chains follows, all from one sample in a study of CXCR3-negative and CXCR3-positive naive CD8 T cells. TCRdb re-called the 5' RACE reads and shows each CDR3 protein once, DNA omitted. The sample features 70,000 to 95,000 distinct CDR3 sequences, with 1.7% in its top ten. The sequencing sample was made of naive CXCR3- CD8+ T cells from blood. The source is a human donor in good health. Some clones in this sample may be carry-over from other donors' samples. The CDR3 runs from the conserved cysteine through the conserved F or W.

j_gene: TRBJ2-3; len: 15; v_gene: TRBV28; CDR3aa: CASSAWGASTDTQYF
j_gene: TRBJ1-1; len: 14; v_gene: TRBV7-9; CDR3aa: CASSPGLWGTEAFF
j_gene: TRBJ1-2; len: 16; v_gene: TRBV6-6; CDR3aa: CASSGDTRTPNYGYTF
j_gene: TRBJ2-7; len: 14; v_gene: TRBV12-3/TRBV12-4; CDR3aa: CASSFGLDSDEQYF
j_gene: TRBJ2-1; len: 15; v_gene: TRBV18; CDR3aa: CASSPPVTERHEQFF
j_gene: TRBJ1-1; len: 13; v_gene: TRBV29-1; CDR3aa: CSVERRSPGEAFF
j_gene: TRBJ2-7; len: 13; v_gene: TRBV7-9; CDR3aa: CASSGGFSYEQYF
j_gene: TRBJ2-7; len: 16; v_gene: TRBV5-1; CDR3aa: CASSSNMGPQLHEQYF
j_gene: TRBJ2-3; len: 16; v_gene: TRBV7-9; CDR3aa: CASSYSTGGDTDTQYF
j_gene: TRBJ1-2; len: 17; v_gene: TRBV9; CDR3aa: CASSVGGRGSSDYGYTF
j_gene: TRBJ1-1; len: 13; v_gene: TRBV28; CDR3aa: CASSFWGNTEAFF
j_gene: TRBJ2-1; len: 14; v_gene: TRBV12-3/TRBV12-4; CDR3aa: CASSLWTRGNEQFF
j_gene: TRBJ1-4; len: 16; v_gene: TRBV12-3/TRBV12-4; CDR3aa: CASSSGQGGPNEKLFF
j_gene: TRBJ2-1; len: 12; v_gene: TRBV29-1; CDR3aa: CSVESDLAWQFF
j_gene: TRBJ2-1; len: 15; v_gene: TRBV7-9; CDR3aa: CASSWGGLSLNEQFF
j_gene: TRBJ2-7; len: 15; v_gene: TRBV9; CDR3aa: CASSVEASNMFEQYF
j_gene: TRBJ2-7; len: 14; v_gene: TRBV12-3/TRBV12-4; CDR3aa: CASSYGAYDYEQYF
j_gene: TRBJ2-1; len: 15; v_gene: TRBV7-6; CDR3aa: CASSLAASSYNEQFF
j_gene: TRBJ2-7; len: 15; v_gene: TRBV5-6; CDR3aa: CASSPDRDNKREQYF
j_gene: TRBJ1-2; len: 14; v_gene: TRBV6-6; CDR3aa: CASSYNSAYYGYTF
j_gene: TRBJ2-7; len: 14; v_gene: TRBV30; CDR3aa: CAWSVGGHPLEQYF
j_gene: TRBJ1-1; len: 17; v_gene: TRBV28; CDR3aa: CASSLLGRDTLDTEAFF
j_gene: TRBJ2-7; len: 14; v_gene: TRBV28; CDR3aa: CASSPGTGIGEQYF
j_gene: TRBJ2-7; len: 17; v_gene: TRBV27; CDR3aa: CASSSPHSGALSYEQYF
j_gene: TRBJ2-1; len: 15; v_gene: TRBV6-5; CDR3aa: CASNQGFSSYNEQFF
j_gene: TRBJ2-1; len: 17; v_gene: TRBV7-3; CDR3aa: CASSLTGGRSSYNEQFF
j_gene: TRBJ1-2; len: 13; v_gene: TRBV13; CDR3aa: CASSLQNNYGYTF
j_gene: TRBJ1-5; len: 15; v_gene: TRBV2; CDR3aa: CASSDLSSDNQPQHF
j_gene: TRBJ2-3; len: 19; v_gene: TRBV6-6; CDR3aa: CASSYLIPGLAGNTATQYF
j_gene: TRBJ1-1; len: 14; v_gene: TRBV6-5; CDR3aa: CASRFRVGNTEAFF
j_gene: TRBJ2-3; len: 15; v_gene: TRBV7-6; CDR3aa: CASSLGSGSFDTQYF
j_gene: TRBJ2-3; len: 17; v_gene: TRBV20-1; CDR3aa: CSATMYEAIRVPDTQYF
j_gene: TRBJ2-6; len: 16; v_gene: TRBV4-3; CDR3aa: CASSRGGDSGANVLTF
j_gene: TRBJ2-7; len: 14; v_gene: TRBV28; CDR3aa: CASGRDRGFFEQYF
j_gene: TRBJ2-1; len: 11; v_gene: TRBV29-1; CDR3aa: CSVEGHNEQFF
j_gene: TRBJ1-2; len: 15; v_gene: TRBV28; CDR3aa: CASRPTGGILHGYTF
j_gene: TRBJ1-2; len: 14; v_gene: TRBV5-1; CDR3aa: CASSLEGADYGYTF
j_gene: TRBJ1-1; len: 15; v_gene: TRBV15; CDR3aa: CATSRGDGGNTEAFF
j_gene: TRBJ1-1; len: 16; v_gene: TRBV20-1; CDR3aa: CSAREGDSTMNTEAFF
j_gene: TRBJ2-7; len: 14; v_gene: TRBV11-1; CDR3aa: CASSLDMNSYEQYF
j_gene: TRBJ2-1; len: 12; v_gene: TRBV12-3/TRBV12-4; CDR3aa: CASTRGYNEQFF
j_gene: TRBJ2-3; len: 13; v_gene: TRBV7-7; CDR3aa: CASSDKEADTQYF
j_gene: TRBJ2-2; len: 15; v_gene: TRBV19; CDR3aa: CASSMGGVGTGELFF
j_gene: TRBJ2-6; len: 17; v_gene: TRBV29-1; CDR3aa: CSVWTSGTYSGANVLTF
j_gene: TRBJ2-7; len: 14; v_gene: TRBV7-9; CDR3aa: CASSSDTRDYEQYF
j_gene: TRBJ2-7; len: 14; v_gene: TRBV12-3/TRBV12-4; CDR3aa: CASSPLAGAHEQYF
j_gene: TRBJ2-3; len: 16; v_gene: TRBV9; CDR3aa: CASSVAGRLATDTQYF
j_gene: TRBJ2-1; len: 15; v_gene: TRBV29-1; CDR3aa: CSVVRGLEDYNEQFF
j_gene: TRBJ2-1; len: 15; v_gene: TRBV20-1; CDR3aa: CSATPGGTGLNEQFF
j_gene: TRBJ2-1; len: 15; v_gene: TRBV29-1; CDR3aa: CSVPTGLGTYNEQFF
j_gene: TRBJ1-5; len: 13; v_gene: TRBV2; CDR3aa: CASRRGTDQPQHF
j_gene: TRBJ1-2; len: 16; v_gene: TRBV4-1; CDR3aa: CASSPRTELANYGYTF
j_gene: TRBJ2-7; len: 12; v_gene: TRBV29-1; CDR3aa: CSVGDNSYEQYF
j_gene: TRBJ1-2; len: 14; v_gene: TRBV2; CDR3aa: CASSDLGRSSSYTF
j_gene: TRBJ2-2; len: 12; v_gene: TRBV29-1; CDR3aa: CSVEWYGGELFF